This TCR beta chain derives from a study of T cell repertoires in ileal Crohn's disease (dated by TCRdb to about 2019). Background for the entire study: At the time of surgery, around 38% of patients were active smokers, and the median duration of disease was 6.5 to 8.5 years. Endoscopic postoperative recurrence was defined by a Rutgeerts score above i0. A total of 170 or so mucosal samples from roughly 60 patients were sequenced, with samples obtained at several locations on the surgical specimen and at postoperative endoscopy. About half of the patients received postoperative therapy: around ten received thiopurines and 18 received anti-TNF agents. A prospective multicentre cohort supplied the 57 Crohn's disease patients whose TCR repertoires were analysed. M6 samples consisted of neoterminal ileum biopsies collected during postoperative colonoscopy. The study was conducted in parallel with a multicentre cohort built to find predictors of early endoscopic recurrence after ileocolonic resection. Every patient underwent surgery because of a complication, which was stricturing disease in about 60% and penetrating disease in 39%.

For commercial TCRB immunosequencing, about 500 nanograms of biopsy DNA were submitted for each sample. CDR3 regions were amplified from genomic DNA by Adaptive Biotechnology using a two-step, amplification bias-controlled multiplex PCR. The first PCR used primers for every V and J gene segment; the second PCR added barcodes and Illumina adapters. An Illumina instrument was used to sequence the CDR3 libraries. As for the authors' bioinformatics: The analysis used both the pipelines supplied by the vendor and custom analysis of the raw data in R/Bioconductor with R version 3.3.0. Clonality, which ranges from 0 to 1, was calculated as the inverse of the normalised Shannon entropy across all productive clones. High-frequency clones were defined as the share of the repertoire taken up by the top 100 clones, keeping only clones that passed a 95% confidence test. Overlap between samples was measured with the Morisita-Horn index, while repertoire diversity was measured with the Simpson index. TCRdb stores this immuneACCESS table with in-frame sequences only. Part of the clones is absent; in the studies checked, under half of the shortfall reflects unresolved V genes, and no reason is known for the rest. V, J and clone size reflect that table, while D and trimming were determined from the DNA. This sample is represented by 3,000 to 3,500 clones; 86% of them were singletons. The biggest ten clones account for about 2% of the sample.

What the research found in general, with its limitations: Endoscopic recurrence was linked to a higher percentage of high-frequency clones at surgery, and recurrence occurred in every patient whose clonality exceeded 26.8% (18/57). Only a subgroup of patients, of unstated size, had mucosal CD4 and CD8 T cells sorted and sequenced. Postoperative endoscopy timing varied within the first year after surgery, with a median delay of about 7 months. A significantly higher proportion of clonal expansions was observed in active smokers at surgery than in non-smokers (roughly 27% vs 19%, p=0.02). More high-frequency clones were carried by sorted CD8 T cells than by CD4 T cells, suggesting that mucosal expansions were mainly CD8.

To note about this clone: The antigen it binds to is not known. Base qualities are not at hand, and no much larger clone is one base apart.

The germline V gene sets CDR1 to MNHNS and CDR2 to SASEGT. V has 2 bases trimmed and J has 4 bases trimmed; junction bases matching no gene number 0. The CDR3, from cysteine to phenylalanine, totals 15 residues. Only the CDR3 portion is preserved as DNA: 45 bases, with reading frame beginning at the first base. The intended sense of this specimen's time point label: neoterminal ileum biopsy at postoperative endoscopy, about 6 months after surgery. Adults with ileal or ileocolonic Crohn's disease for whom ileocolonic resection was indicated were considered eligible. Whole ileal mucosal biopsies were stored frozen at -80°C before DNA extraction. Genomic DNA was isolated from frozen whole biopsies using a TRizol-based method, and the DNA was quantified with a NanoDrop 2000 spectrophotometer.

The specimen sequenced was ileal tissue. This clonotype originated in an adult with Crohn's disease. The rearrangement joined TRBV6-1 to TRBJ2-1; 12 central nucleotides agree with TRBD2. The CDR3 is CASSELAGGYNEQFF. The nucleotide sequence reads as follows: TGTGCCAGCAGTGAACTAGCGGGAGGGTACAATGAGCAGTTCTTC.